The 25 T cell receptor beta chains reported below all come from one sample, sequenced in a study of blood T cell repertoires in COVID-19. Repertoires were generated with immunoSEQ multiplex PCR, while TCRdb's copy carries only in-frame clones and drops some. The data show 25,000 to 30,000 clones, roughly 87% seen once. The sequenced material came from peripheral blood. The receptor set was obtained from a human donor in a cohort sampled during active COVID-19.

The genes are TRBV6-5 and TRBJ2-3, with 8 positions matching TRBD1. Looked up from germline, CDR1 is MNHEY and CDR2 is SVGAGI. The V gene end was trimmed by 7 bases and the J gene end by 5 bases; junction bases not matched to a gene: 8. The CDR3 runs to 14 residues. This CDR3 reads CASTNQGARDTQYF. The CDR3 DNA reads TGTGCCAGCACTAATCAGGGGGCACGAGATACGCAGTATTTT.

The rearrangement uses TRBV19 and TRBJ1-2, with 7 bases lining up with TRBD1. Germline values: CDR1 LNHDA, CDR2 SQIVND (reference sequence). The CDR3 loop spans 13 amino acids. The trim removed 6 bases at V and 4 bases at J, leaving 5 bases unmatched. In DNA form, the CDR3 reads TGTGCCAGTAGCGAGGACAGGCGCTATGGCTACACCTTC. Translating it yields CASSEDRRYGYTF.

This rearrangement joins TRBV18 to TRBJ1-5; 9 bases are a match to TRBD1. Per the germline V gene, CDR1 is KGHSH and CDR2 is LQKENI. The CDR3 is 15 residues long. V shed 2 bases, J shed 5 bases, and the junction held 4 bases outside the gene matches. The CDR3 nucleotides are TGTGCCAGCTCACCAAGGACAGGGGACGATCAGCCCCAGCATTTT. Residues: CASSPRTGDDQPQHF.

The gene calls are TRBV6-5 and TRBJ1-1; TRBD1 aligns across 7 bases. CDR3 length equals 14 residues. Germline CDR1 and CDR2: MNHEY and SVGAGI. With 6 bases clipped from V and 4 bases from J, the junction kept 8 bases outside the gene matches. CDR3 DNA sequence: TGTGCCAGCAGCGGGACAGAAATAGGCACTGAAGCTTTCTTT. Translated: CASSGTEIGTEAFF.

The V and J genes are TRBV3-1 (or the pseudogene TRBV3-2) and TRBJ1-1; D is unresolved. Germline V gene lookup returns CDR1 LGHDT and CDR2 YNNKEL (reference sequence). Between the trimmed V and J ends, which lost 1 base and 11 bases, there was a span of 11 bases. The CDR3 sequence is 12 residues long. The CDR3 DNA reads TGTGCCAGCAGCCAAGGTCCTTGGAGGGCTTTCTTT. Translated: CASSQGPWRAFF.

The V call is TRBV5-1, the J call TRBJ2-3, with D perhaps TRBD1 (6 bases). V was pared by 4 bases and J by 4 bases, with 16 bases between. Germline CDR1 is SGHRS and CDR2 is YFSETQ. The CDR3 is 15 amino acids. The CDR3 DNA is TGCGCCAGCAGCAGACAGGAGGCTTTGGCAGATACGCAGTATTTT. This encodes CASSRQEALADTQYF.

The chain couples TRBV7-2 to TRBJ2-1, with D possibly being TRBD2 (7 bases). With 4 bases removed from V and 5 bases from J, the gap between germline ends came to 18 bases. Germline V gene lookup returns CDR1 SGHTA and CDR2 FQGNSA. The CDR3 totals 16 residues. CDR3 loop: CASSSARGKGDNEQFF. CDR3 in DNA: TGTGCCAGCAGCTCGGCGCGGGGGAAGGGGGACAATGAGCAGTTCTTC.

This clone was recorded once. This rearrangement joins TRBV12-5 to TRBJ2-5; a weak D match, TRBD1 (6 bases). CDR1 and CDR2 (germline): LGHNT, FRNRAP. This CDR3 spans 13 amino acids. Trimming left V 6 bases short and J 0 bases short, with 8 bases between. CDR3 in amino acids: CASGWTDQETQYF. The CDR3 coding sequence is TGTGCTAGTGGGTGGACAGACCAAGAGACCCAGTACTTC.

The J gene is TRBJ2-7, the V gene TRBV5-3, with TRBD1 matching over 7 bases. TRBV5-3 is an ORF; its function is uncertain. The CDR3 length is 16 residues. The trim removed 0 bases at V and 5 bases at J, leaving 11 bases unmatched. CDR3 nucleotide sequence: TGTGCCAGAAGCTTGGCGACGACAGGGTGGGCCCACGAGCAGTACTTC. Residues: CARSLATTGWAHEQYF.

The chain joins TRBV10-1 to TRBJ2-5, with D perhaps TRBD2 (5 bases). CDR3 size: 13 residues. The V end lost 5 bases, the J end lost 5 bases, and 12 bases lay between the germline ends. Germline V gene data show CDR1 as WNHNN and CDR2 as SYGVQD (reference sequence). The CDR3 coding sequence is TGCGCCAGCAGTACCGTTCGAGGGGAGACCCAGTACTTC. As protein: CASSTVRGETQYF.

The chain couples TRBV5-1 to TRBJ2-1; 7 bases match TRBD1. CDR3 length: 12 residues. Per germline, CDR1 SGHRS and CDR2 YFSETQ. Trimming took 4 bases from V and 12 from J; bases not matched to a gene: 7. The CDR3 sequence: CASSQPQGSQFF. The CDR3 DNA reads TGCGCCAGCAGCCAACCACAGGGGTCGCAGTTCTTC.

V is TRBV11-3 and J is TRBJ2-7; 11 bases map to TRBD2. The V gene end was trimmed by 3 bases and the J gene end by 5 bases; junction bases not matched to a gene: 6. This CDR3 region has 15 residues. Germline V gene lookup returns CDR1 SGHNT and CDR2 YENEEA. The CDR3 bases are TGTGCCAGCAGCTTTTTGACTAGCGGGAACCACGAGCAGTACTTC. Translating it yields CASSFLTSGNHEQYF.

CDR3 amino acids: CASSQDPTGALVLSSTDTQYF. The CDR3, as DNA: TGTGCCAGCAGCCAAGACCCGACAGGGGCTCTAGTCCTTTCTAGCACAGATACGCAGTATTTT. The V call is TRBV14, the J call TRBJ2-3; 8 nucleotides line up with TRBD1. Trimming took 0 bases from V and 0 from J; bases not matched to a gene: 17. The CDR3 has 21 residues. Germline V lookup: CDR1 SGHDN, CDR2 FVKESK.

This rearrangement joins TRBV7-2 to TRBJ1-1; D possibly corresponds to TRBD1 (6 bases). The CDR3 has 15 amino acids. Germline V gene data show CDR1 as SGHTA and CDR2 as FQGNSA. Trimming took off 5 bases at V and 4 bases at J, with 17 bases between the two ends. CDR3 bases: TGTGCCAGCAGCCCCGGTGGGGGACACTTCACTGAAGCTTTCTTT. This encodes CASSPGGGHFTEAFF.

The chain has TRBV19 and TRBJ2-6; 8 nucleotides agree with TRBD1. The CDR3 is 16 residues long. Germline loops: CDR1 LNHDA, CDR2 SQIVND (reference sequence). V shed 5 bases and J 1 base; nucleotides not matched to a gene: 4. This CDR3 reads CASSGQGGSGANVLTF. CDR3 in DNA: TGTGCCAGTAGTGGACAGGGTGGGTCTGGGGCCAACGTCCTGACTTTC.

The CDR3 loop is CASSPVVSRGNEQFF. DNA of the CDR3: TGCGCCAGCAGCCCGGTGGTCTCTCGGGGCAATGAGCAGTTCTTC. The rearrangement links TRBV5-1 to TRBJ2-1, with D possibly being TRBD2 (5 bases). The CDR3 contains 15 residues. The V end lost 4 bases, the J end lost 6 bases, and 17 bases lay between the germline ends. Per germline, CDR1 SGHRS and CDR2 YFSETQ. The entire variable domain, with the rest obtained from reference TRBV5-1 and TRBJ2-1, is as follows: KAGVTQTPRYLIKTRGQQVTLSCSPISGHRSVSWYQQTPGQGLQFLFEYFSETQRNKGNFPGRFSGRQFSNSRSEMNVSTLELGDSALYLCASSPVVSRGNEQFFGPGTRLTVL.

The chain couples TRBV2 to TRBJ1-2; D might be TRBD1 (6 bases). The germline gives CDR1 SNHLY, CDR2 FYNNEI. This CDR3 is built from 14 residues. Trimming stripped 5 bases from V and 7 bases from J, with 17 bases between. For the CDR3, the DNA is TGTGCCAGCAGTCCTATTACAGGGTTTGGTGGCTACACCTTC. As protein: CASSPITGFGGYTF.

The chain couples TRBV18 to TRBJ2-5; D is possibly TRBD2 (5 bases). This CDR3 comprises 13 residues. The germline gives CDR1 KGHSH, CDR2 LQKENI. The V gene lost 5 bases and the J gene lost 2 bases, with 9 bases spanning the gap. CDR3 region: CASSRLLQETQYF. The DNA for the CDR3 is TGTGCCAGCTCAAGACTACTTCAAGAGACCCAGTACTTC. The whole variable domain, filled in from reference TRBV18 and TRBJ2-5, reads NAGVMQNPRHLVRRRGQEARLRCSPMKGHSHVYWYRQLPEEGLKFMVYLQKENIIDESGMPKERFSAEFPKEGPSILRIQQVVRGDSAAYFCASSRLLQETQYFGPGTRLLVL.

In its sample, this clone was seen once. This chain joins TRBV2 and TRBJ2-7; possibly TRBD2 for D (6 bases). There are 16 residues in the CDR3. Trimming removed 7 bases at V and 0 bases at J, with 19 bases between. Germline V CDR1 and CDR2: SNHLY, FYNNEI. In nucleotides, the CDR3 is TGTGCCAGCACTCCTAGGAGGGCAGAACACTCCTACGAGCAGTACTTC. Translated, it gives CASTPRRAEHSYEQYF.

This clone was seen a few times. The V gene is TRBV5-4, the J gene TRBJ1-6; no firm D call. Germline CDR1 and CDR2: SGHNT and YYREEE (reference sequence). Trimming shortened V by 0 bases and J by 3 bases, and 13 bases separated the two germline ends. The length of the CDR3 is 17 residues. CDR3 residues: CASSLVGGRDYNSPLHF. The CDR3 DNA reads TGTGCCAGCAGCTTGGTAGGCGGTCGGGACTATAATTCACCCCTCCACTTT.

The chain's CDR3 is CASSSNSGSRPYEQYF. The CDR3 DNA reads TGTGCCAGCAGTTCAAACAGCGGGAGTCGGCCTTACGAGCAGTACTTC. The rearrangement joins TRBV28 to TRBJ2-7, with 8 bases matching TRBD2. CDR3 length: 16 amino acids. Germline V gene data show CDR1 as MDHEN and CDR2 as SYDVKM. V lost 4 bases and J lost 4; bases outside the gene matches: 12.

This clone was counted a few times. CDR3 nucleotides: TGTGCCAGCAGCCTTTCTTTAGGACAGCCCGGGTTCGGCTACACCTTC. This sequence encodes CASSLSLGQPGFGYTF. J is TRBJ1-2 and V is TRBV6-2 or TRBV6-3; D perhaps matches TRBD1 (6 bases). Germline CDR1 is MNHEY and CDR2 is SVGEGT. The V and J ends lost 6 bases and 8 bases respectively, with 25 bases between them. The CDR3 sequence is 16 residues long.

The rearrangement uses TRBV7-3 and TRBJ1-6; a weak D match, TRBD1 (6 bases). V was pared by 3 bases and J by 3 bases, with 15 bases between. The length of the CDR3 is 17 residues. Germline CDR1 is SGHTA and CDR2 is FQGTGA. CDR3 in amino acids: CASSFPQTGDYNSPLHF. CDR3 in DNA: TGTGCCAGCAGCTTCCCACAGACAGGTGACTATAATTCACCCCTCCACTTT.

The chain uses TRBV10-3 and TRBJ1-1, with a tentative D call TRBD1 (6 bases). The V gene lost 4 bases and the J gene lost 4 bases, with 19 bases spanning the gap. The germline CDR1 and CDR2 sequences are ENHRY and SYGVKD. This CDR3 spans 16 amino acids. DNA of the CDR3: TGTGCCATCAGTGCCCGGGACACCCTCACGGGCACTGAAGCTTTCTTT. As protein: CAISARDTLTGTEAFF.

This chain connects TRBV6-5 to TRBJ1-5, with D hard to call. CDR3 length: 15 residues. From germline, CDR1 is MNHEY and CDR2 SVGAGI. Trimming removed 7 bases at V and 2 bases at J, with 15 bases between. The CDR3 coding sequence is TGTGCCAGCATTTCCTTCGGTTTAGGCAATCAGCCCCAGCATTTT. This translates into CASISFGLGNQPQHF.